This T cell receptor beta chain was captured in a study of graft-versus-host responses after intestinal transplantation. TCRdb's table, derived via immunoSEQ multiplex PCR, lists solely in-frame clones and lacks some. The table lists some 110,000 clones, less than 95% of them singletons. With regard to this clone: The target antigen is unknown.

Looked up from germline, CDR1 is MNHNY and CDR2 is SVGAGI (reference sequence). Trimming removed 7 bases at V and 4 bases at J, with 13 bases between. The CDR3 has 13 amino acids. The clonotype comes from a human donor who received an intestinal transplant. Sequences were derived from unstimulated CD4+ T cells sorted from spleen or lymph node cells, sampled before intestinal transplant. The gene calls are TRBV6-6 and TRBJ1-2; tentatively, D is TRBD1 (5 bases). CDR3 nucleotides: TGTGCCAGCACCTACTTGCAGGGCTATGGCTACACCTTC. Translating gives CASTYLQGYGYTF.